Described below is a single TCR beta chain sequence and its context. Losses at the gene ends were 3 bases for V and 0 bases for J; bases not matched to a gene: 4. Germline loops: CDR1 SGHTA, CDR2 FQGNSA. CDR3 length: 15 amino acids. The data were taken from a study of spatial heterogeneity in lung cancer. TCRdb recomputed calls from the 5' RACE reads with MiXCR, one row per CDR3 protein. The data contain roughly 120,000 distinct CDR3 sequences, 9% to 15% of them seen just once; the ten biggest clones take up approximately 17%. Time point: blood at routine non-recurrence follow-up after resection. The sequenced material consisted of unsorted whole RNA from tumor, nontumor lung or frozen PBMC.

The clonotype comes from a male donor with early-stage non-small cell lung cancer. The specimen comprised PBMCs, sampled at follow-up. V gene TRBV7-2 combines with J gene TRBJ2-7, with 8 nucleotides matching TRBD1. The CDR3 is CASSLTGQASYEQYF. The CDR3 DNA sequence: TGTGCCAGCAGCTTGACGGGACAGGCCTCCTACGAGCAGTACTTC.